A selection of T cell receptor beta chains follows, all from one sample in a study of identical twins. MiXCR, run by TCRdb on the 5' RACE reads, gives a single entry per CDR3 protein. In the table there are about 220,000 distinct CDR3 sequences, approximately 7.1% of which are singletons. Another study also made use of these data, one on T cells expressing NK-cell markers.

Sequenced sample: CD8+ T cells sorted from blood. These receptor sequences come from a woman between 18 and 30 years old in good health. The CDR3 runs from the conserved cysteine through the conserved F or W. A D gene is named only where the DNA matches it firmly. Size tells how often a clone was seen (once, few, many) or the class of an expanded clone, and some rows leave it out.

>NA|TRBJ2-5|TRBV6-1|TRBD2
CASSRGLSETQYF
TGTGCCAGCAGCCGGGGACTATCGGAGACCCAGTACTTC
>many|TRBJ2-3|TRBV6-4|TRBD2
CASSEGSGSTDTQYF
TGTGCCAGCAGTGAGGGTAGCGGGAGCACAGATACGCAGTATTTT
>NA|TRBJ2-2|TRBV20-1|TRBD2
CSARATGGGIGELFF
TGCAGTGCTAGAGCGACGGGAGGAGGTATCGGGGAGCTGTTTTTT
>many|TRBJ2-5|TRBV29-1|TRBD2
CSVTGLAVQETQYF
TGCAGCGTTACGGGACTAGCAGTACAAGAGACCCAGTACTTC
>NA|TRBJ2-5|TRBV2|TRBD2
CATRTSVQETQYF
TGTGCCACCCGGACTAGCGTACAAGAGACCCAGTACTTC
>few|TRBJ2-7|TRBV10-2|TRBD1
CAIGGTASYEQYF
TGCGCCATCGGTGGGACAGCCAGCTACGAGCAGTACTTC
>many|TRBJ2-3|TRBV4-3|NA
CASSQDGRNTQYF
TGCGCCAGCAGCCAAGACGGGCGGAACACGCAGTATTTT
>many|TRBJ2-5|TRBV5-6|NA
CASSLGVRSQETQYF
TGTGCCAGCAGCTTGGGCGTCCGCTCACAAGAGACCCAGTACTTC
>few|TRBJ1-1|TRBV5-1|NA
CASSLSAAMNTEAFF
TGCGCCAGCAGCTTGTCAGCAGCTATGAACACTGAAGCTTTCTTT
>few|TRBJ2-7|TRBV4-1|NA
CASSQEVDRSEQYF
TGCGCCAGCAGCCAAGAAGTAGACAGAAGCGAGCAGTACTTC
>NA|TRBJ2-1|TRBV7-9|NA
CASSASLGWSYNEQFF
TGTGCCAGCAGCGCCTCGTTAGGTTGGTCCTACAATGAGCAGTTCTTC
>many|TRBJ2-3|TRBV15|NA
CATSRAGLRGDTQYF
TGTGCCACCAGCAGAGCCGGGCTGCGAGGGGATACGCAGTATTTT
>NA|TRBJ2-5|TRBV4-2|NA
CASSQDGLEETQYF
TGTGCCAGCAGCCAAGATGGGCTAGAAGAGACCCAGTACTTC
>few|TRBJ2-7|TRBV30|NA
CAWSYSSYEQYF
TGTGCCTGGAGCTACAGCTCCTACGAGCAGTACTTC